The clone carrying this T cell receptor beta chain was detected a few times. With 0 bases clipped from V and 3 bases from J, the junction kept 14 bases outside the gene matches. Germline loops: CDR1 SGHRS, CDR2 YFSETQ. CDR3 length equals 19 residues. This sample was taken from a study of blood T cells in healthy people across ages. A J-beta primer mix and a sample-barcoded 5' primer were used in a second PCR of roughly 6 to 11 cycles. In TCRdb, the 5' RACE reads were re-called with MiXCR into one record per CDR3 protein. The sample includes hundreds of thousands of distinct CDR3 sequences, around 21% of them seen just once. The study recruited healthy Caucasian donors from Russia who were aged roughly 6 to 95. The total RNA that was extracted per sample amounted to at least 6 micrograms.

The gene calls are TRBV5-1 and TRBJ2-7, with 11 positions matching TRBD2. The receptor comes from a man aged 65 to 79 in good health. Source material: blood. The CDR3, as DNA: TGCGCCAGCAGCTTGGAGCCTAGCGGGAGGCCTCCTAGAAGCTACGAGCAGTACTTC. Amino acid sequence: CASSLEPSGRPPRSYEQYF.